This is a list of T cell receptor beta chains from one sample in a study of identical twins' blood T cells. TCRdb analysed the 5' RACE reads with MiXCR anew, one entry per CDR3 protein. The table has a few hundred thousand distinct CDR3 sequences, 28% seen once. The sample taken for sequencing was PBMCs. The receptor set was obtained from a woman aged 18-55 years in good health. Both conserved end residues are part of each CDR3. The D gene is left open where the match is weak. Where a row states a size, it is once, few, many or the class of an expanded clone; other rows omit it.

few	TRBV19	TRBD2	TRBJ2-1	CASSMASGNEQFF	TGTGCCAGTAGTATGGCTAGCGGAAATGAGCAGTTCTTC
.	TRBV7-6	TRBD1	TRBJ1-6	CVSSLVAGGSNSPLHF	TGTGTCAGCAGCTTAGTCGCAGGGGGTTCAAATTCACCCCTCCACTTT
.	TRBV12-3/TRBV12-4	.	TRBJ1-3	CASSLNWAGGNTIYF	TGTGCCAGCAGTTTAAATTGGGCAGGCGGAAACACCATATATTTT
.	TRBV20-1	.	TRBJ2-3	CSARIRRPGWGDTQYF	TGCAGTGCTAGAATTCGTCGCCCAGGCTGGGGGGATACGCAGTATTTT
many	TRBV6-6	.	TRBJ2-6	CASRAGHSGANVLTF	TGTGCCAGCAGGGCAGGGCACTCTGGGGCCAACGTCCTGACTTTC
once	TRBV29-1	.	TRBJ2-3	CSVERGAGDTQYF	TGCAGCGTTGAACGGGGGGCCGGAGATACGCAGTATTTT
few	TRBV20-1	.	TRBJ1-2	CSASANYGYTF	TGCAGTGCTAGTGCTAACTATGGCTACACCTTC
.	TRBV10-3	TRBD1	TRBJ2-2	CAISDRDRGTGELFF	TGTGCCATCAGTGATCGGGACAGGGGAACCGGGGAGCTGTTTTTT
.	TRBV7-9	.	TRBJ2-1	CASSLDVHYEQFF	TGTGCCAGCAGCTTAGACGTACATTATGAGCAGTTCTTC
once	TRBV11-2	TRBD1	TRBJ1-1	CASSTTGTGGTFF	TGTGCCAGCAGCACAACCGGGACAGGGGGGACTTTCTTT
many	TRBV12-5	.	TRBJ1-5	CASGSQPHQPQHF	TGTGCTAGTGGTTCCCAACCCCATCAGCCCCAGCATTTT
.	TRBV12-3/TRBV12-4	.	TRBJ1-3	CASSLGGAIYF	TGTGCCAGCAGTCTTGGGGGCGCCATATATTTT
.	TRBV10-2	.	TRBJ1-1	CASTHQQVTEAFF	TGCGCCAGCACCCACCAGCAGGTCACTGAAGCTTTCTTT
.	TRBV29-1	.	TRBJ2-3	CSVEGNTDTQYF	TGCAGCGTTGAAGGGAACACAGATACGCAGTATTTT
.	TRBV7-9	.	TRBJ1-1	CASSLSPEVEAFF	TGTGCCAGCAGCTTATCTCCAGAAGTTGAAGCTTTCTTT
few	TRBV5-1	.	TRBJ2-2	CASSWSGSDTGELFF	TGCGCCAGCAGCTGGAGCGGGTCAGACACCGGGGAGCTGTTTTTT
.	TRBV3-1	.	TRBJ1-4	CASSPRAGATNEKLFF	TGTGCCAGCAGCCCACGAGCGGGAGCAACTAATGAAAAACTGTTTTTT
many	TRBV20-1	.	TRBJ2-2	CSARKSGNTGELFF	TGCAGTGCTAGAAAATCAGGGAACACCGGGGAGCTGTTTTTT
.	TRBV19	.	TRBJ2-1	CASSIVGTDEQFF	TGTGCCAGTAGTATAGTAGGTACCGATGAGCAGTTCTTC
few	TRBV12-3/TRBV12-4	.	TRBJ1-1	CASRTLVWPNTEAFF	TGTGCCAGCAGAACTCTAGTTTGGCCGAACACTGAAGCTTTCTTT
few	TRBV5-6	.	TRBJ1-2	CASSLTGAIRGYTF	TGTGCCAGCAGCTTGACGGGGGCGATTAGAGGCTACACCTTC
.	TRBV14	.	TRBJ1-4	CASSPSTVLGEKLFF	TGTGCCAGCAGCCCCTCTACAGTCCTGGGGGAAAAACTGTTTTTT
.	TRBV20-1	TRBD2	TRBJ2-3	CSAPIKTSLNTQYF	TGCAGTGCTCCCATAAAGACTAGCCTAAATACGCAGTATTTT
.	TRBV30	TRBD1	TRBJ1-2	CAWSRFPGTVTNYGYTF	TGTGCCTGGAGTCGATTCCCGGGGACAGTCACTAACTATGGCTACACCTTC
.	TRBV7-9	TRBD2	TRBJ2-1	CASSLGLAGNNEPFF	TGTGCCAGCAGCTTGGGACTAGCGGGCAACAATGAGCCGTTCTTC
.	TRBV6-2/TRBV6-3	.	TRBJ2-1	CASSTSFNEQFF	TGTGCCAGCAGCACTAGCTTCAATGAGCAGTTCTTC
.	TRBV20-1	.	TRBJ2-1	CSASRGNEQLF	TGCAGTGCCAGTCGAGGTAATGAGCAGCTCTTC
.	TRBV28	.	TRBJ2-5	CASSSPVAGWETQYF	TGTGCCAGCAGTTCTCCGGTGGCGGGATGGGAGACCCAGTACTTC
.	TRBV29-1	TRBD1	TRBJ1-6	CSVREDRINSPLHF	TGCAGCGTGAGGGAGGACAGGATTAATTCACCCCTCCACTTT
.	TRBV20-1	TRBD2	TRBJ2-7	CSARRPGTINSYEQYF	TGCAGTGCTAGGCGACCCGGGACTATCAACTCCTACGAGCAGTACTTC
many	TRBV10-3	.	TRBJ2-5	CAITRSPITPPYF	TGTGCCATCACCCGTAGTCCAATCACCCCCCCGTACTTC
.	TRBV7-9	.	TRBJ2-4	CASSLGLGGYKNIQYF	TGTGCCAGCAGCTTAGGTCTGGGGGGTTACAAAAACATTCAGTACTTC
.	TRBV19	.	TRBJ1-1	CASSPYRGDAEAFF	TGTGCCAGTAGTCCCTACCGGGGGGACGCTGAAGCTTTCTTT
.	TRBV20-1	TRBD1	TRBJ1-4	CSATTGGEGEKLFF	TGCAGTGCTACAACAGGGGGCGAAGGTGAAAAACTGTTTTTT
.	TRBV29-1	.	TRBJ2-3	CSVDEGLHGGVLCYF	TGCAGTGTTGATGAGGGCCTTCATGGGGGAGTACTATGTTATTTT
few	TRBV25-1	TRBD2	TRBJ2-7	CASSDGRANSYEQYF	TGTGCCAGCAGTGACGGGAGGGCTAATTCCTACGAGCAGTACTTC
.	TRBV7-6	TRBD1	TRBJ1-1	CASSKTGGENTEAFF	TGTGCCAGCAGCAAAACAGGGGGAGAAAACACTGAAGCTTTCTTT
once	TRBV7-9	.	TRBJ1-4	CTSSLVQNEKLFF	TGTACCAGCAGCTTAGTACAGAATGAAAAACTGTTTTTT
.	TRBV13	TRBD1	TRBJ1-4	CASGPRSDRDVEKLFF	TGTGCCAGCGGCCCAAGGTCGGACAGGGACGTTGAAAAACTGTTTTTT
.	TRBV12-3/TRBV12-4	.	TRBJ1-2	CASSRHGSYGCTF	TGTGCCAGCAGCCGACATGGGTCCTATGGCTGCACCTTC
.	TRBV6-5	TRBD1	TRBJ1-6	CASSYSDRENSPLHF	TGTGCCAGCAGCTACTCGGACAGGGAAAATTCACCCCTCCACTTT
.	TRBV6-6	.	TRBJ1-5	CASSYLRDSIEHF	TGTGCCAGCAGTTACTTACGAGACAGCATAGAGCATTTT
many	TRBV19	.	TRBJ1-1	CASRAGNTEAFF	TGTGCCAGCCGGGCGGGGAACACTGAAGCTTTCTTT
many	TRBV7-9	.	TRBJ1-1	CASSLGGLGTEAFF	TGCGCCAGCAGCTTGGGTGGGCTTGGGACTGAAGCTTTCTTT
few	TRBV7-9	.	TRBJ1-1	CASSLASGFEAFF	TGTGCCAGCAGCTTGGCCTCGGGGTTTGAAGCTTTCTTT
few	TRBV7-9	.	TRBJ2-1	CASSLFDRNEQFF	TGTGCCAGCAGCCTTTTTGACCGCAATGAGCAGTTCTTC
.	TRBV10-3	.	TRBJ2-7	CATWDGRSYEQYF	TGTGCCACGTGGGACGGTCGATCCTACGAGCAGTACTTC
.	TRBV5-1	.	TRBJ2-5	CASSLVTLQETQYF	TGCGCCAGCAGCTTGGTGACTTTACAGGAGACCCAGTACTTC
.	TRBV20-1	.	TRBJ2-5	CSARGTQETQYF	TGCAGTGCTAGGGGGACTCAAGAGACCCAGTACTTC
few	TRBV20-1	TRBD2	TRBJ2-1	CSVAGGSYNEQFF	TGCAGTGTTGCGGGAGGGTCCTACAATGAGCAGTTCTTC
.	TRBV11-2	.	TRBJ2-1	CASRSPGLKCYNEQFF	TGTGCCAGCAGGTCCCCGGGACTCAAATGCTACAATGAGCAGTTCTTC
.	TRBV18	.	TRBJ1-2	CASSPPVQRYGYTF	TGTGCCAGCTCACCACCGGTACAGCGATATGGCTACACCTTC
few	TRBV20-1	TRBD1	TRBJ2-5	CSASWDRGPRTETQYF	TGCAGTGCTAGCTGGGACAGGGGGCCCCGAACTGAGACCCAGTACTTC
.	TRBV10-3	.	TRBJ2-2	CAIRVYRDVEELFF	TGTGCCATCAGGGTTTACAGGGACGTTGAGGAGCTGTTTTTT
.	TRBV4-3	.	TRBJ1-2	CASSQDNWQGSGYTF	TGCGCCAGCAGCCAAGATAATTGGCAGGGTAGTGGCTACACCTTC
.	TRBV19	TRBD1	TRBJ2-2	CATDRGTGELFF	TGTGCCACGGACAGGGGTACCGGGGAGCTGTTTTTT